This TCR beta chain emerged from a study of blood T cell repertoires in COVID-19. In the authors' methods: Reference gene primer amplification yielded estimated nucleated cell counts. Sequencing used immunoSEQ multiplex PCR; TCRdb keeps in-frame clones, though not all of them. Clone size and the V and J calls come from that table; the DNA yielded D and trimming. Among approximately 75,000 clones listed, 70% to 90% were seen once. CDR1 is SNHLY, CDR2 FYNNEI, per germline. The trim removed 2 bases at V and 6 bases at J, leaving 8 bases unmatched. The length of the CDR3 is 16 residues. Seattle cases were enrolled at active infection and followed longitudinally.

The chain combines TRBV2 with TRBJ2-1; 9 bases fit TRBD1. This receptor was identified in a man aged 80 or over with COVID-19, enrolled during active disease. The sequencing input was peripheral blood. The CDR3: CASSEQQGALGNEQFF. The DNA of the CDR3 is TGTGCCAGCAGTGAACAACAGGGGGCGTTGGGCAATGAGCAGTTCTTC. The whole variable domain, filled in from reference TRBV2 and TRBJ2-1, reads EPEVTQTPSHQVTQMGQEVILRCVPISNHLYFYWYRQILGQKVEFLVSFYNNEISEKSEIFDDQFSVERPDGSNFTLKIRSTKLEDSAMYFCASSEQQGALGNEQFFGPGTRLTVL.